This T cell receptor (beta chain) emerged from a study of identical twins. Study-wide points: The study found excess low generation probability among twin-shared out-of-frame alpha sequences. Insertions were reduced in abundant cord blood beta clonotypes but not in memory repertoires.

Germline CDR1 and CDR2: LGHNA and YSLEER. The CDR3 is made up of 15 amino acids. V was clipped by 4 bases and J by 5 bases, with 14 bases between them. TCRdb ran MiXCR on the 5' RACE reads and lists one entry per CDR3 protein. The repertoire holds under 500,000 distinct CDR3 sequences, with 13% to 15% as singletons. The sample holds many counts of this clonotype. Its specificity is not known. These same data were also listed under a study on yellow fever vaccine responses in identical twins.

This TCR was sampled from a woman aged 18 to 35 in good health. The rearrangement joins TRBV4-3 to TRBJ1-4; perhaps TRBD1 as D (5 bases). Sequencing was done on a sample of CD4+ T cells sorted from blood. The CDR3 bases are TGCGCCAGCAGCCCTTGGGTGGACAAGAATGAAAAACTGTTTTTT. It translates to CASSPWVDKNEKLFF.